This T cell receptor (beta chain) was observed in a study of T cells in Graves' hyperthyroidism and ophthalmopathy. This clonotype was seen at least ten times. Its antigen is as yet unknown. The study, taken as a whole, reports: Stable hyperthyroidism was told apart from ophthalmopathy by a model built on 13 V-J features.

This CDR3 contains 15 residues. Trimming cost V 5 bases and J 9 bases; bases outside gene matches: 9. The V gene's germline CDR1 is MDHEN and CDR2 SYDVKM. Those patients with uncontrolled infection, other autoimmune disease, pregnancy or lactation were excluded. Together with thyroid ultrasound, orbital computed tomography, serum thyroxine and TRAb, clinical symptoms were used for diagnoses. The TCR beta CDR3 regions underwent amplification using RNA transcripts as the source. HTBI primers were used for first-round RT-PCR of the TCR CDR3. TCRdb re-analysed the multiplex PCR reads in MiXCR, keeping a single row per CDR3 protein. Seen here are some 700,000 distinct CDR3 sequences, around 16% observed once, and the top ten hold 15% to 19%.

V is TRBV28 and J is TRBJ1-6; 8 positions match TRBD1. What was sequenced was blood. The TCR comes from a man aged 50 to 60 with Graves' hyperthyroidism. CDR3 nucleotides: TGTGCCAGCAGTCGGCCTGTGACAGGGGCTTCACCCCTCCACTTT. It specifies CASSRPVTGASPLHF.